The rows below give T cell receptor beta chains drawn from one sample of a study of early T cells in non-severe SARS-CoV-2 infection. One entry per CDR3 protein, called by TCRdb with MiXCR from the 5' RACE reads. The sample carries some 67,000 distinct CDR3 sequences, 13% recorded once. Sequencing was carried out using whole blood. The receptors originated from an adult who was a healthcare worker with PCR-confirmed SARS-CoV-2 infection or an uninfected control (not recorded which). CDR3s include the opening cysteine and the closing phenylalanine or tryptophan. D genes are given only for firm matches. Some rows mark clone size as missing; the rest say once, few, many or name a class of expanded clone.

d_gene,v_gene,j_gene,abundance,CDR3aa,CDR3nt
TRBD2,TRBV7-3,TRBJ2-1,many,CASSLNRLAGVHEQFF,TGTGCCAGCAGCTTAAATAGACTAGCGGGAGTGCATGAGCAGTTCTTC
TRBD1,TRBV2,TRBJ1-2,few,CASREGTGWNYGYTF,TGTGCCAGCAGAGAAGGGACAGGGTGGAACTATGGCTACACCTTC
NA,TRBV19,TRBJ2-6,few,CASSIFGSLPGANVLTF,TGTGCCAGTAGTATATTCGGGAGCCTTCCTGGGGCCAACGTCCTGACTTTC
TRBD1,TRBV12-3/TRBV12-4,TRBJ1-3,NA,CASSFNPGQGRNTIYF,TGTGCCAGCAGTTTCAACCCGGGACAGGGTCGAAACACCATATATTTT
NA,TRBV6-6,TRBJ2-4,many,CASSYSGLAAAKNIQYF,TGTGCCAGCAGTTACTCCGGGCTGGCCGCCGCCAAAAACATTCAGTACTTC
NA,TRBV7-3,TRBJ2-7,few,CASSAALGDEQYF,TGTGCCAGCAGCGCTGCCCTGGGGGACGAGCAGTACTTC
TRBD1,TRBV6-1,TRBJ2-3,many,CASRPTGGWGTDTQYF,TGTGCCAGCAGACCCACAGGGGGCTGGGGCACAGATACGCAGTATTTT
NA,TRBV20-1,TRBJ2-1,many,CSADGSGNEQFF,TGCAGTGCTGACGGATCGGGGAATGAGCAGTTCTTC
NA,TRBV11-1,TRBJ2-7,many,CASSRNQHGTYEQYF,TGTGCCAGCAGTCGTAACCAACACGGCACCTACGAGCAGTACTTC
TRBD2,TRBV18,TRBJ2-1,NA,CASSPLTSGSAYNEQFF,TGTGCCAGCTCACCTCTGACTAGCGGGAGCGCCTACAATGAGCAGTTCTTC
NA,TRBV7-3,TRBJ2-1,few,CASSPLGLENEQFF,TGTGCCAGCAGCCCCTTAGGACTCGAAAATGAGCAGTTCTTC
NA,TRBV6-6,TRBJ1-2,many,CASHPGSGGYTF,TGTGCCAGCCACCCAGGGTCGGGGGGCTACACCTTC
TRBD2,TRBV29-1,TRBJ2-7,NA,CSVSPDTGGSEQYF,TGCAGCGTTTCGCCCGACACGGGGGGTAGCGAGCAGTACTTC
TRBD1,TRBV12-3/TRBV12-4,TRBJ2-3,NA,CASSSRQGNTDTQYF,TGTGCCAGCAGCTCAAGACAGGGGAACACAGATACGCAGTATTTT
NA,TRBV7-9,TRBJ2-1,NA,CASSLFNEQFF,TGTGCCAGCAGCTTATTTAATGAGCAGTTCTTC
TRBD1,TRBV28,TRBJ1-1,many,CASSRGGQRNTEAFF,TGTGCCAGCAGTCGGGGGGGACAGCGGAACACTGAAGCTTTCTTT
TRBD1,TRBV20-1,TRBJ1-1,NA,CSARRQGEGTEAFF,TGCAGTGCTAGAAGGCAGGGGGAGGGAACTGAAGCTTTCTTT
NA,TRBV29-1,TRBJ1-4,NA,CSVGSGGKLFF,TGCAGCGTTGGAAGCGGGGGAAAACTGTTTTTT
NA,TRBV27,TRBJ2-7,many,CASSKTDSYEQYF,TGTGCCAGCAGTAAGACTGACTCCTACGAGCAGTACTTC
NA,TRBV19,TRBJ2-7,many,CASSWGPEQYF,TGTGCCAGTAGTTGGGGGCCCGAGCAGTACTTC
NA,TRBV27,TRBJ2-2,NA,CASSGSRQGTGELFF,TGTGCCAGCAGTGGCTCGCGGCAAGGGACCGGGGAGCTGTTTTTT
NA,TRBV5-1,TRBJ1-1,NA,CASSLDGQNTEAFF,TGCGCCAGCAGCTTGGACGGCCAGAACACTGAAGCTTTCTTT
TRBD1,TRBV5-5,TRBJ2-3,NA,CASSKDRGQGDTQYF,TGTGCCAGCAGCAAAGACAGGGGGCAGGGAGATACGCAGTATTTT
TRBD1,TRBV29-1,TRBJ2-5,few,CSATGGQETQYF,TGCAGCGCAACAGGGGGTCAGGAGACCCAGTACTTC
NA,TRBV7-2,TRBJ2-1,NA,CADSEGAHNEQFF,TGTGCAGATTCGGAGGGCGCCCACAATGAGCAGTTCTTC
NA,TRBV3-1,TRBJ2-2,many,CASSPLVIVTGELFF,TGTGCCAGCAGCCCATTAGTAATTGTCACCGGGGAGCTGTTTTTT
TRBD1,TRBV29-1,TRBJ1-2,few,CSVTGESNYGYTF,TGCAGCGTCACAGGGGAGTCTAACTATGGCTACACCTTC
NA,TRBV7-6,TRBJ2-3,NA,CASSLAHGDTQYF,TGTGCCAGCAGCTTAGCACACGGAGATACGCAGTATTTT
NA,TRBV7-9,TRBJ2-1,many,CASSPRRTFYNEQFF,TGTGCCAGCAGCCCAAGAAGGACTTTCTACAATGAGCAGTTCTTC
TRBD1,TRBV7-2,TRBJ2-7,few,CASSLRRDRALEQYF,TGTGCCAGCAGCTTACGCCGGGACAGGGCACTCGAGCAGTACTTC
NA,TRBV5-1,TRBJ2-7,few,CASSQSSYEQYF,TGCGCCAGCAGCCAGAGCTCCTACGAGCAGTACTTC
TRBD2,TRBV2,TRBJ2-5,NA,CASNGLVSPRETQYF,TGTGCCAGCAACGGACTAGTGTCCCCCAGGGAGACCCAGTACTTC
NA,TRBV14,TRBJ1-6,few,CASSPLRVGSPLHF,TGTGCCAGCAGCCCTCTCCGGGTCGGTTCACCCCTCCACTTT
NA,TRBV5-1,TRBJ2-3,many,CASSLAQISDTQYF,TGCGCCAGCAGCTTGGCCCAGATTTCAGATACGCAGTATTTT
TRBD1,TRBV6-5,TRBJ2-3,NA,CASRANRGSTDTQYF,TGTGCCAGCAGAGCGAACAGGGGGAGCACAGATACGCAGTATTTT
NA,TRBV12-3/TRBV12-4,TRBJ1-6,many,CASKPGRSSYNSPLHF,TGTGCCAGCAAACCGGGACGGAGCTCCTATAATTCACCCCTCCACTTT
NA,TRBV7-2,TRBJ2-1,many,CASSLERQTHNEQFF,TGTGCCAGCAGCTTAGAACGACAGACTCACAATGAGCAGTTCTTC
NA,TRBV5-1,TRBJ1-5,once,CASSPTPFGDQPQHF,TGCGCCAGCAGCCCCACTCCCTTTGGGGATCAGCCCCAGCATTTT
TRBD2,TRBV18,TRBJ2-3,few,CASSPGTSGFADTQYF,TGTGCCAGCTCACCAGGGACTAGCGGGTTCGCAGATACGCAGTATTTT